This T cell receptor (beta chain) was sequenced in a study of blood T cell repertoires in COVID-19. Data came from immunoSEQ multiplex PCR; TCRdb stores just in-frame clones and leaves some out. The repertoire holds some 350,000 clones, with nearly 90% as singletons. This CDR3 is built from 16 residues. Germline V gene data show CDR1 as KGHSH and CDR2 as LQKENI. V was pared by 6 bases and J by 4 bases, with 9 bases of the junction left unmatched. This clonotype originated in a man younger than 35 with active or convalescent COVID-19. This chain links TRBV18 with TRBJ1-6; 7 bases fit TRBD1. Sequencing input: peripheral blood. This CDR3 is CASSRQGLGYNSPLHF. The CDR3 DNA sequence: TGTGCCAGCTCGCGACAGGGCTTGGGATATAATTCACCCCTCCACTTT.